These 28 T cell receptor beta chains came from one sample sequenced in a study of blood T cells in healthy people across ages. A second about 6 to 12 cycle PCR used barcoded and J-beta primers. One entry per CDR3 protein results from TCRdb running MiXCR on the 5' RACE reads. The sample records approximately 780,000 distinct CDR3 sequences, approximately 24% being singletons. The sample was also linked to a second study, of T cells of mothers and their children.

The sample was blood. The receptors derive from a boy aged 5-17 years in good health.

The chain has TRBV5-6 and TRBJ2-1; D possibly corresponds to TRBD2 (5 bases). This CDR3 spans 15 amino acids. With 0 bases removed from V and 0 bases from J, the gap between germline ends came to 7 bases. In germline, CDR1 is SGHDT, CDR2 YYEEEE. The CDR3 protein is CASSLAGDSYNEQFF. CDR3 nucleotides: TGTGCCAGCAGCTTGGCCGGGGACTCCTACAATGAGCAGTTCTTC.

This clonotype was seen a few times. CDR3 bases: TGTGCCATCAGCCCCGGGACAGGGGTTGGGTACCAAGAGACCCAGTACTTC. It is translated as CAISPGTGVGYQETQYF. The chain uses TRBV10-3 and TRBJ2-5, with 10 bases that match TRBD1. Germline V gene data show CDR1 as ENHRY and CDR2 as SYGVKD. CDR3 length equals 17 residues. The junction had 10 bases not matched to a gene; V was cut back by 6 bases and J by 0 bases.

The rearrangement joins TRBV4-2 to TRBJ2-2; TRBD2 matches at 11 bases. Per the germline V gene, CDR1 is LGHNA and CDR2 is YNFKEQ. There are 17 residues in the CDR3. V trimming: 2 bases; J trimming: 4 bases; junction bases outside the gene matches: 6. CDR3 nucleotide sequence: TGTGCCAGCAGCCAAATAGCGGGGGGGCCGGGCACCGGGGAGCTGTTTTTT. Its translation is CASSQIAGGPGTGELFF.

The rearrangement uses TRBV5-6 and TRBJ2-3; 10 bases match TRBD1. The CDR3 spans 17 residues. V gave up 4 bases and J gave up 7 bases; unmatched junction bases: 15. Germline CDR1 SGHDT, CDR2 YYEEEE. For the CDR3, the DNA is TGTGCCAGCAGCCTTTGGGACAGGGGCCGAATTCGAAATACGCAGTATTTT. This codes for CASSLWDRGRIRNTQYF.

The chain joins TRBV20-1 to TRBJ2-2; D is unresolved. CDR3 length: 13 residues. Germline V lookup: CDR1 DFQATT, CDR2 SNEGSKA (reference sequence). The ends were cut back, 5 bases at V and 4 bases at J, with 11 bases in the middle. The CDR3 loop is CSAPGLSTGELFF. The CDR3 DNA is TGCAGTGCTCCTGGGTTGTCCACCGGGGAGCTGTTTTTT.

The V call is TRBV12-3 or TRBV12-4, the J call TRBJ2-7; D not resolved. V was trimmed by 3 bases and J by 3 bases, leaving 9 bases between them. This CDR3 has 13 residues. This CDR3 is CASSLSNNYEQYF. CDR3 sequence (DNA): TGTGCCAGCAGTTTGAGCAATAACTACGAGCAGTACTTC.

CDR3 amino acids: CASSLVGGNAEAFF. In nucleotides, the CDR3 is TGTGCCAGCAGCTTGGTAGGGGGAAATGCTGAAGCTTTCTTT. This chain connects TRBV7-3 to TRBJ1-1; D perhaps matches TRBD1 (6 bases). Looked up from germline, CDR1 is SGHTA and CDR2 is FQGTGA. The CDR3 loop spans 14 amino acids. Trimming removed 3 bases from V and 6 bases from J, with 14 bases in between. Complete variable domain (other parts from reference TRBV7-3 and TRBJ1-1): GAGVSQTPSNKVTEKGKYVELRCDPISGHTALYWYRQSLGQGPEFLIYFQGTGAADDSGLPNDRFFAVRPEGSVSTLKIQRTERGDSAVYLCASSLVGGNAEAFFGQGTRLTVV.

This chain connects TRBV25-1 to TRBJ1-2; maybe TRBD1 (6 bases). This CDR3 spans 15 amino acids. V lost 5 bases to trimming and J lost 1 base, with 14 bases between them. Per germline, CDR1 MGHDK and CDR2 SYGVNS. Here the CDR3 DNA reads TGTGCCAGCAGTAAGACGACAGGCCATAACTATGGCTACACCTTC. Protein sequence: CASSKTTGHNYGYTF.

The V call is TRBV9, the J call TRBJ2-1; 7 bases agree with TRBD2. V shed 4 bases, J shed 4 bases, and the junction held 8 bases outside the gene matches. Looked up from germline, CDR1 is SGDLS and CDR2 is YYNGEE. The CDR3 covers 15 residues. The CDR3: CASSPLAGMYNEQFF. In DNA form, the CDR3 reads TGTGCCAGCAGCCCCTTAGCGGGCATGTACAATGAGCAGTTCTTC.

This clonotype was seen only a few times. The rearrangement joins TRBV15 to TRBJ2-1, with TRBD2 matching 9 bases. Germline CDR1 and CDR2: LNHNV and YYDKDF (reference sequence). The CDR3 consists of 15 residues. V lost 5 bases and J lost 6; bases outside the gene matches: 8. The CDR3 loop is CATSGTRRGGNEQFF. CDR3 sequence (DNA): TGTGCCACCAGCGGCACAAGGCGGGGGGGCAATGAGCAGTTCTTC.

The chain joins TRBV28 to TRBJ2-5; D remains ambiguous. The DNA end is more similar to TRBJ2-7, so the J call may be wrong. Germline V gene sequence: CDR1 MDHEN, CDR2 SYDVKM. The CDR3 contains 14 residues. CDR3 coding DNA: TGTGCCAGCAGTTCGATGGTTCCTACCTACGAGCAGTACTTC. Translated: CASSSMVPTYEQYF.

This clonotype appeared a few times. The chain uses TRBV2 and TRBJ2-5, with unresolved D. V lost 6 bases, J lost 2 bases, and 13 bases lay in between. The germline gives CDR1 SNHLY, CDR2 FYNNEI. This CDR3 comprises 14 residues. CDR3 sequence (DNA): TGTGCCAGCAGCCCGGCCCGGCAACAAGAGACCCAGTACTTC. This translates into CASSPARQQETQYF. Looking up the rest from reference TRBV2 and TRBJ2-5 gives the full variable domain: EPEVTQTPSHQVTQMGQEVILRCVPISNHLYFYWYRQILGQKVEFLVSFYNNEISEKSEIFDDQFSVERPDGSNFTLKIRSTKLEDSAMYFCASSPARQQETQYFGPGTRLLVL.

This chain connects TRBV12-5 to TRBJ1-2; the match to TRBD1 covers 8 bases. V lost 2 bases to trimming and J lost 4 bases; unmatched junction nucleotides: 9. Germline values: CDR1 LGHNT, CDR2 FRNRAP. The CDR3 extends over 16 amino acids. The chain's CDR3 is CASGLKLGQEGYGYTF. The CDR3 nucleotides are TGTGCTAGTGGTTTGAAGCTGGGACAGGAGGGCTATGGCTACACCTTC.

This clonotype has just one count. V usage is TRBV20-1 and J usage is TRBJ2-5; 10 bases are shared with TRBD2. The V gene end was trimmed by 3 bases and the J gene end by 11 bases; junction bases not matched to a gene: 15. This CDR3 has 15 residues. CDR1 and CDR2 (germline): DFQATT, SNEGSKA (reference sequence). The DNA of the CDR3 is TGCAGTGCTAGGGCCCCCGGGACTAGCGCCAGCTGGCAGTACTTC. It encodes CSARAPGTSASWQYF.

The J gene is TRBJ1-2, the V gene TRBV4-2; 7 nucleotides agree with TRBD1. Germline CDR1 reads LGHNA; CDR2 reads YNFKEQ. V gave up 0 bases and J gave up 4 bases; unmatched junction bases: 2. This CDR3 comprises 14 residues. CDR3: CASSQDGTAYGYTF. CDR3 in DNA: TGTGCCAGCAGCCAAGATGGGACAGCCTATGGCTACACCTTC.

This clonotype has more than one count but fewer than ten. This chain links TRBV6-5 with TRBJ2-7, with TRBD1 as a possible D gene (6 bases). Germline CDR1 is MNHEY and CDR2 is SVGAGI. V lost 4 bases and J 5 bases, leaving 12 bases between the germline ends. This CDR3 is built from 13 residues. CDR3: CASSWTNRDEQYF. In DNA form, the CDR3 reads TGTGCCAGCAGTTGGACCAACAGGGACGAGCAGTACTTC.

This clonotype came up many times. This chain joins TRBV27 and TRBJ2-5; no definite D call. CDR3 size: 15 residues. Trimming removed 0 bases at V and 4 bases at J, with 12 bases between. Germline assignment: CDR1 MNHEY and CDR2 SMNVEV (reference sequence). The CDR3 loop reads CASSLSKGLGETQYF. The CDR3 bases are TGTGCCAGCAGTTTATCGAAAGGCCTGGGAGAGACCCAGTACTTC.

This clonotype was counted only a few times. The chain couples TRBV6-5 to TRBJ2-2, with 7 positions matching TRBD2. Germline-derived CDR1 and CDR2 are MNHEY and SVGAGI. Trimming removed 4 bases from V and 6 bases from J; junction bases left unmatched: 8. The CDR3 is 15 amino acids. As DNA, the CDR3 is TGTGCCAGCAGTTTATGGACTAGGCAATCCGGGGAGCTGTTTTTT. It translates to CASSLWTRQSGELFF.

There are a few counts of this clonotype. V and J are TRBV30 and TRBJ2-7; D possibly corresponds to TRBD2 (5 bases). The CDR3 covers 13 residues. The ends were cut back, 3 bases at V and 0 bases at J, with 9 bases in the middle. Germline loops: CDR1 GTSNPN, CDR2 SVGIG (reference sequence). The CDR3, as DNA: TGTGCCTGGAGAATCGGGATCTCCTACGAGCAGTACTTC. This sequence encodes CAWRIGISYEQYF.

The chain links TRBV20-1 to TRBJ2-7, with 11 bases matching TRBD2. This CDR3 is built from 15 residues. J lost 3 bases, V lost 6 bases, and 10 bases had no gene match. CDR1 DFQATT and CDR2 SNEGSKA come from the germline V gene (reference sequence). This CDR3 is CSAPPTSGGGYEQYF. CDR3 sequence (DNA): TGCAGTGCCCCCCCTACTAGCGGGGGTGGCTACGAGCAGTACTTC.

The V call is TRBV4-1, the J call TRBJ2-5, with 10 bases that match TRBD2. Germline CDR1 MGHRA, CDR2 YSYEKL. This CDR3 is built from 15 residues. J gave up 5 bases and V 3 bases, and 6 bases lay outside the gene matches. CDR3 DNA: TGCGCCAGCAGCCACTACGGGACTAGCGAGGAGACCCAGTACTTC. Translated, it gives CASSHYGTSEETQYF.

This clonotype came up a few times. The chain links TRBV12-5 to TRBJ2-5; 7 bases match TRBD1. With the DNA end fitting TRBJ2-7 better, the J assignment may be wrong. The CDR3 is made up of 13 amino acids. Per the germline V gene, CDR1 is LGHNT and CDR2 is FRNRAP. DNA of the CDR3: TGTGCTAGTGGTTTTGGACAGGCTTACGAGCAGTACTTC. Its translation is CASGFGQAYEQYF.

The rearrangement uses TRBV12-3 or TRBV12-4 and TRBJ1-2; possibly TRBD1 for D (6 bases). Trimming shortened V by 6 bases and J by 4 bases, and 15 bases separated the two germline ends. The length of the CDR3 is 14 residues. The CDR3 sequence: CASRQGSYRYGYTF. The CDR3 DNA is TGTGCCAGCAGACAGGGAAGTTACCGCTATGGCTACACCTTC.

In its sample, this clonotype was seen a few times. The CDR3 region is CATSYNKGSYNEQFF. In DNA, the CDR3 is TGTGCCACCAGCTATAACAAGGGCTCCTACAATGAGCAGTTCTTC. The V gene is TRBV15, the J gene TRBJ2-1; D uncertain. V dropped 5 bases and J dropped 0 bases, with 11 bases sitting between them. The CDR3 contains 15 residues. Germline CDR1 and CDR2: LNHNV and YYDKDF (reference sequence).

J is TRBJ2-2 and V is TRBV2, with 12 bases aligning to TRBD2. This CDR3 has 16 amino acids. V was pared by 6 bases and J by 6 bases, with 8 bases of the junction left unmatched. CDR1 is SNHLY, CDR2 FYNNEI, per germline. The CDR3 here is CASRPNLAGGPGELFF. The DNA of the CDR3 is TGTGCCAGCAGGCCAAACCTAGCGGGAGGGCCCGGGGAGCTGTTTTTT.

This clonotype was seen a handful of times. The V call is TRBV7-2, the J call TRBJ2-3, with D tentatively TRBD1 or TRBD2 (5 bases each). This CDR3 is 15 amino acids long. The germline CDR1 and CDR2 sequences are SGHTA and FQGNSA. The V and J ends lost 1 base and 10 bases respectively, with 18 bases between them. Written as DNA, the CDR3 is TGTGCCAGCAGCTTAGACGGGACCCCGCCCCGAGCGCAGTATTTT. It translates to CASSLDGTPPRAQYF. Supplemented by reference TRBV7-2 and TRBJ2-3, the full variable domain reads GAGVSQSPSNKVTEKGKDVELRCDPISGHTALYWYRQSLGQGLEFLIYFQGNSAPDKSGLPSDRFSAERTGGSVSTLTIQRTQQEDSAVYLCASSLDGTPPRAQYFGPGTRLTVL.

The chain is built from TRBV29-1 and TRBJ1-1; no reliable D call. The CDR3 consists of 13 residues. Germline lookup yields CDR1 SQVTM and CDR2 ANQGSEA. Trimming removed 4 bases from V and 3 bases from J, with 12 bases in between. The CDR3, as DNA: TGCAGCGTTGGAGGATCAACACACACTGAAGCTTTCTTT. It translates to CSVGGSTHTEAFF.

This clonotype was found many times. V and J are TRBV6-5 and TRBJ1-2, with D unclear. Germline V lookup: CDR1 MNHEY, CDR2 SVGAGI. This CDR3 is 14 amino acids long. Trimming took off 0 bases at V and 3 bases at J, with 8 bases between the two ends. This CDR3 is CASSYSGRDYGYTF. The CDR3 nucleotides read TGTGCCAGCAGTTACTCGGGGAGGGACTATGGCTACACCTTC.